A selection of T cell receptor beta chains follows, all from one sample in a study of T cells in Graves' hyperthyroidism and ophthalmopathy. TCRdb independently ran MiXCR on the multiplex PCR reads; one entry per CDR3 protein. The data show approximately 95,000 distinct CDR3 sequences, 40% seen once. The specimen was peripheral blood or thyroid tissue (not recorded which). Source of these receptors: a woman in her twenties or thirties with Graves' hyperthyroidism. CDR3s include the opening cysteine and the closing phenylalanine or tryptophan. The order of the fields is clone size, J gene, V gene, D gene, CDR3 DNA, CDR3 protein. A D gene is named only where the DNA matches it firmly. Clone sizes are given selectively: once, few, many, or a class where the clone is expanded.

clone_size: .
j_call: TRBJ2-7
v_call: TRBV5-1
d_call: TRBD1
cdr3_nt: TGCGCCAGCAGCGCCGGGACAGATAGCTCCTACGAGCAGTACTTC
cdr3_aa: CASSAGTDSSYEQYF

clone_size: .
j_call: TRBJ2-7
v_call: TRBV12-3/TRBV12-4
d_call: .
cdr3_nt: TGTGCCAGCAGGCCCCCGGGGACCTACGAGCAGTACTTC
cdr3_aa: CASRPPGTYEQYF

clone_size: many
j_call: TRBJ2-2
v_call: TRBV29-1
d_call: TRBD2
cdr3_nt: TGCAGCGCCTCCCGGGGCGGGAGGCACCTTACCGGGGAGCTGTTTTTT
cdr3_aa: CSASRGGRHLTGELFF

clone_size: many
j_call: TRBJ2-7
v_call: TRBV29-1
d_call: .
cdr3_nt: TGCAGCGTCGCCGGAACCCGCTACGAGCAGTACTTC
cdr3_aa: CSVAGTRYEQYF

clone_size: .
j_call: TRBJ1-2
v_call: TRBV2
d_call: TRBD1
cdr3_nt: TGTGCCAGCAGTAACCCAGGGGGCTATGGCTACACCTTC
cdr3_aa: CASSNPGGYGYTF

clone_size: many
j_call: TRBJ2-2
v_call: TRBV7-3
d_call: .
cdr3_nt: TGTGCCAGCAGCCTCCAACCAGCCGGGGAGCTGTTTTTT
cdr3_aa: CASSLQPAGELFF

clone_size: many
j_call: TRBJ2-5
v_call: TRBV30
d_call: .
cdr3_nt: TGTGCCTGGTCCCCGGCGACGTACCAAGAGACCCAGTACTTC
cdr3_aa: CAWSPATYQETQYF

clone_size: medium-sized
j_call: TRBJ2-7
v_call: TRBV10-3
d_call: .
cdr3_nt: TGTGCCATCAGTGAACAGTCCGCTGTTGAGCAGTACTTC
cdr3_aa: CAISEQSAVEQYF

clone_size: .
j_call: TRBJ1-6
v_call: TRBV13
d_call: .
cdr3_nt: TGTGCCAGCAGATTCGACTCCTATAATTCACCCCCCCACTTT
cdr3_aa: CASRFDSYNSPPHF

clone_size: few
j_call: TRBJ2-2
v_call: TRBV30
d_call: .
cdr3_nt: TGTGCCTGGATGGCCCCCAGTCGTGTCGGGGAGCTGTTTTTT
cdr3_aa: CAWMAPSRVGELFF

clone_size: many
j_call: TRBJ2-3
v_call: TRBV19
d_call: .
cdr3_nt: TGTGCCAGTCACGGGGATACGCAGTATTTT
cdr3_aa: CASHGDTQYF

clone_size: .
j_call: TRBJ2-7
v_call: TRBV7-9
d_call: TRBD2
cdr3_nt: TGTGCCAGCAGCCACGGACTAGCGGCCACCTACGAGCAGTACTTC
cdr3_aa: CASSHGLAATYEQYF

clone_size: .
j_call: TRBJ1-3
v_call: TRBV2
d_call: .
cdr3_nt: TGTGCCAGCAGCCAAGATATGGGGGATGGAAACACCATATATTTT
cdr3_aa: CASSQDMGDGNTIYF

clone_size: few
j_call: TRBJ2-7
v_call: TRBV27
d_call: TRBD2
cdr3_nt: TGTGCCACCCGGGGGGGGGGGCCCTACGAGCAGTACTTC
cdr3_aa: CATRGGGPYEQYF

clone_size: many
j_call: TRBJ1-1
v_call: TRBV7-9
d_call: .
cdr3_nt: TGTGCCAGCAGCTTAGGAGGGCTGAACACTGAAGCTTTCTTT
cdr3_aa: CASSLGGLNTEAFF

clone_size: few
j_call: TRBJ2-2
v_call: TRBV27
d_call: .
cdr3_nt: TGTGCCAGCAGTTCTCCTTGGGGGGAGCTGTTTTTT
cdr3_aa: CASSSPWGELFF

clone_size: .
j_call: TRBJ1-2
v_call: TRBV5-5
d_call: .
cdr3_nt: TGTGCTAGCAGCCTCGTAACGGGCCACACCTTC
cdr3_aa: CASSLVTGHTF

clone_size: .
j_call: TRBJ2-5
v_call: TRBV13
d_call: TRBD2
cdr3_nt: TGTGCCAGCAGCTCTCTAGCGGGAGTCCGAGAGACCCAGTACTTC
cdr3_aa: CASSSLAGVRETQYF

clone_size: .
j_call: TRBJ2-5
v_call: TRBV19
d_call: TRBD1
cdr3_nt: TGTGCCAGTAGCCTAAACAGGGGTCAAGAGACCCAGTACTTC
cdr3_aa: CASSLNRGQETQYF

clone_size: many
j_call: TRBJ2-5
v_call: TRBV28
d_call: TRBD1
cdr3_nt: TGTGCCAGCAGTCCATGGACAGGGGGCGAGGAGACCCAGTACTTC
cdr3_aa: CASSPWTGGEETQYF

clone_size: .
j_call: TRBJ1-5
v_call: TRBV11-2
d_call: .
cdr3_nt: TGTGCCAGCAGCTTAGAGGACGTTGGGCAGCCCCAGCATTTT
cdr3_aa: CASSLEDVGQPQHF

clone_size: many
j_call: TRBJ1-1
v_call: TRBV6-1
d_call: .
cdr3_nt: TGTGCCAGCAGTGAAAGGACAGAATGGAACACTGAAGCTTTCTTT
cdr3_aa: CASSERTEWNTEAFF